This T cell receptor beta chain was found in a study of blood T cell repertoires in COVID-19. Study-wide background: The study drew acute and convalescent COVID-19 samples from the United States, Italy and Spain.

Per the germline V gene, CDR1 is MNHNY and CDR2 is SVGAGI (reference sequence). CDR3 size: 13 residues. Trimming removed 11 bases from V and 3 bases from J; junction bases left unmatched: 7. Profiling relied on immunoSEQ multiplex PCR, and the TCRdb table lists in-frame clones only, not all of them. The sample has over 300,000 clones, around 90% seen once; the top ten hold about 6.8%. The specimen was peripheral blood. This receptor was identified in a man aged 18 to 29 with active or convalescent COVID-19. The rearrangement joins TRBV6-6 to TRBJ2-4; 7 nucleotides align to TRBD2. CDR3 amino acids: CAGGRVGKNIQYF. In DNA, the CDR3 is TGTGCCGGGGGGAGGGTTGGCAAAAACATTCAGTACTTC.